This T cell receptor (beta chain) derives from a study of preoperative IRX-2 immunotherapy in early breast cancer. Per germline, CDR1 KGHSH and CDR2 LQKENI. The germline V and J ends were trimmed by 2 bases and 0 bases, with 8 bases remaining between them. CDR3 length: 15 amino acids. Treatment specified: preoperative locoregional IRX-2 cytokine immunotherapy. Samples came from a phase Ib trial of preoperative locoregional IRX-2 cytokine immunotherapy. Clones were read by immunoSEQ multiplex PCR, and TCRdb kept only the in-frame ones, dropping some. Of tens of thousands of clones listed, approximately 80% are singletons.

Source: lymph node tissue, taken after IRX-2 immunotherapy. The chain is built from TRBV18 and TRBJ1-3; D gene uncertain. The origin of this receptor is a human donor with breast cancer. As DNA, the CDR3 is TGTGCCAGCTCACCAGTCGAGGTCTCTGGAAACACCATATATTTT. This sequence encodes CASSPVEVSGNTIYF.